These 8 T cell receptor beta chains were all obtained from the same sample, sequenced in a study of T cell responses to AZD1222 COVID-19 vaccine. TCRdb's copy holds only in-frame clones and misses some; the assay was immunoSEQ multiplex PCR. This sample yields around 110,000 clones, of which just under 95% are seen a single time; 2.9% belongs to the top ten. Here the sequenced sample was peripheral blood, taken on day 0 of AZD1222 vaccination. These TCRs come from an adult in good health.

V and J are TRBV27 and TRBJ1-1, with D possibly matching TRBD1 (6 bases). Germline V gene sequence: CDR1 MNHEY, CDR2 SMNVEV (reference sequence). V shed 2 bases and J shed 5 bases, with 12 bases lying between them. The CDR3 is made up of 14 amino acids. CDR3 sequence reads: CASSLLGAGTEAFF. As DNA, the CDR3 is TGTGCCAGCAGTTTACTGGGGGCAGGGACTGAAGCTTTCTTT.

The chain uses TRBV7-3 and TRBJ2-3, with 8 bases aligning to TRBD2. Per the germline V gene, CDR1 is SGHTA and CDR2 is FQGTGA. Trimming took 1 base from V and 2 from J; bases not matched to a gene: 2. The CDR3 is made up of 15 amino acids. The CDR3 coding sequence is TGTGCCAGCAGCTTAAACGGGAGGGCCACAGATACGCAGTATTTT. Protein sequence: CASSLNGRATDTQYF.

The V gene is TRBV2, the J gene TRBJ2-1, with 8 bases lining up with TRBD2. The CDR3 spans 14 residues. Germline V gene sequence: CDR1 SNHLY, CDR2 FYNNEI. Germline trimming cut 8 bases from V and 8 bases from J; bases unmatched to any gene: 11. The CDR3 loop is CASQRLAISHEQFF. CDR3 coding DNA: TGTGCCAGCCAAAGACTAGCGATATCCCATGAGCAGTTCTTC.

The CDR3 region has the DNA TGTGCCAGTAGTATTTCGACGGCTGGGGCCAACGTCCTGACTTTC. Protein product: CASSISTAGANVLTF. The chain has TRBV19 and TRBJ2-6; D unresolved. Germline loops: CDR1 LNHDA, CDR2 SQIVND (reference sequence). V shed 3 bases and J shed 2 bases, with 8 bases lying between them. This CDR3 has 15 residues.

The chain has TRBV11-3 and TRBJ2-1; 10 bases match TRBD2. In germline, CDR1 is SGHNT, CDR2 YENEEA. V was clipped by 1 base and J by 5 bases; unmatched bases: 2. This CDR3 has 15 amino acids. CDR3 DNA: TGTGCCAGCAGCTTAGGTACTAGCGGGAACAATGAGCAGTTCTTC. Protein sequence: CASSLGTSGNNEQFF.

The genes are TRBV5-1 and TRBJ1-1; D remains unclear. Germline values: CDR1 SGHRS, CDR2 YFSETQ. The germline V and J ends were trimmed by 0 bases and 5 bases, with 14 bases remaining between them. The CDR3 has 15 amino acids. This CDR3 is CASSLDGRVWTEAFF. DNA of the CDR3: TGCGCCAGCAGCTTGGACGGGAGGGTTTGGACTGAAGCTTTCTTT.

In its sample, this clone was seen once. CDR3 DNA sequence: TGTGCCAGCTCACCCCTACTCCAAGAGACCCAGTACTTC. Its protein is CASSPLLQETQYF. V gene TRBV18 combines with J gene TRBJ2-5, with D unclear. Per germline, CDR1 KGHSH and CDR2 LQKENI. CDR3 length: 13 amino acids. Trimming left V 3 bases short and J 1 base short, with 6 bases between.

This clone occurred once. This chain joins TRBV6-6 and TRBJ1-6; D is undetermined. Germline loops: CDR1 MNHNY, CDR2 SVGAGI (reference sequence). CDR3 length equals 13 residues. V was shortened by 7 bases and J by 5 bases, with 9 bases between the two germline ends. The CDR3 DNA follows: TGTGCCAGCAATACGCTTGATAATTCACCCCTCCACTTT. The encoded protein is CASNTLDNSPLHF.